This TCR beta chain was sequenced during a study of cytomegalovirus exposure and HLA in healthy donors. From germline, CDR1 is SQVTM and CDR2 ANQGSEA. CDR3 length: 13 amino acids. With 4 bases clipped from V and 5 bases from J, the junction kept 6 bases outside the gene matches. In the PCR, 60 Vbeta and 13 Jbeta primers were used. Assay used: immunoSEQ multiplex PCR; TCRdb lists only in-frame clones, some missing. The table includes about 170,000 clones, about 85% detected once. This sequence joins TRBV29-1 and TRBJ1-1, with 8 bases that match TRBD1. The TCR sequence derives from a man aged 25 to 45 in good health and CMV-seropositive. What was sequenced was PBMCs. The CDR3 bases are TGCAGCGTTGTCGGCAGGGGGCATACTGAAGCTTTCTTT. Its protein product is CSVVGRGHTEAFF.